The T cell receptor beta chain described here comes from a study of cytomegalovirus exposure and HLA in healthy donors. Trimming cost V 2 bases and J 2 bases, with 18 bases left between them. The germline gives CDR1 GTSNPN, CDR2 SVGIG (reference sequence). The CDR3 has 16 amino acids. Repertoires were generated with immunoSEQ multiplex PCR, while TCRdb's copy carries only in-frame clones and drops some. The table includes about 360,000 clones, roughly 90% detected once. The chain links TRBV30 to TRBJ1-2; possible D gene TRBD1, 6 bases. Input material: PBMCs. The receptor comes from a young woman in good health and CMV-seronegative. The CDR3 loop is CAWSWGQFVSNYGYTF. The CDR3 DNA reads as TGTGCCTGGAGTTGGGGGCAGTTCGTATCCAACTATGGCTACACCTTC. The full variable domain, in which reference TRBV30 and TRBJ1-2 provide the parts outside the CDR3, is SQTIHQWPATLVQPVGSPLSLECTVEGTSNPNLYWYRQAAGRGLQLLFYSVGIGQISSEVPQNLSASRPQDRQFILSSKKLLLSDSGFYLCAWSWGQFVSNYGYTFGSGTRLTVV.